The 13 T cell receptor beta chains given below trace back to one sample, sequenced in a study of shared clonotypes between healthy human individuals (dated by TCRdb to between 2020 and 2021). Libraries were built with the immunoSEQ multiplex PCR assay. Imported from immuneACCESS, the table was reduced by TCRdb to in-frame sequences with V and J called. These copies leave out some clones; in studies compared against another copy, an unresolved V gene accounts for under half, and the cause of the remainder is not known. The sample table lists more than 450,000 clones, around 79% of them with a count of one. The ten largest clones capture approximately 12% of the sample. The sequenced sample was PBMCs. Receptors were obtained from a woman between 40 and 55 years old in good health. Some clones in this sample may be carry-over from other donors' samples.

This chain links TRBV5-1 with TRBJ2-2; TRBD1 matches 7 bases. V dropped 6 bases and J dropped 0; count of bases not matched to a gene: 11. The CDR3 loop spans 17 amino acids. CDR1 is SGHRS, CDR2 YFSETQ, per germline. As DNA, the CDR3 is TGCGCCAGCACCCTCCGGGACAGCACCTCGAACACCGGGGAGCTGTTTTTT. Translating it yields CASTLRDSTSNTGELFF. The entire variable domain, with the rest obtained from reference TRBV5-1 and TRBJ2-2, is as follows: KAGVTQTPRYLIKTRGQQVTLSCSPISGHRSVSWYQQTPGQGLQFLFEYFSETQRNKGNFPGRFSGRQFSNSRSEMNVSTLELGDSALYLCASTLRDSTSNTGELFFGEGSRLTVL.

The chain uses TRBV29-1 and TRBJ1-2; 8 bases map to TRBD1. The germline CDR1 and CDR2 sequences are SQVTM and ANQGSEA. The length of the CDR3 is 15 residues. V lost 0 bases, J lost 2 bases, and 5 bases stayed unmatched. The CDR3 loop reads CSVEDRDRLNYGYTF. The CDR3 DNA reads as TGCAGCGTTGAAGACCGGGACAGGCTGAACTATGGCTACACCTTC.

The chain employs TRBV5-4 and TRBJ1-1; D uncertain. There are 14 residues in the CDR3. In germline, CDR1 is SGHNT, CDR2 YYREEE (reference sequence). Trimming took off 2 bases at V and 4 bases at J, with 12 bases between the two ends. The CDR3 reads CASSFGVGSTEAFF. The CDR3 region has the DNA TGTGCCAGCAGCTTTGGGGTGGGGAGCACTGAAGCTTTCTTT.

The CDR3 DNA reads as TGTGCCAGCAGCCCAACAGGGGACTATCAGCCCCAGCATTTT. It encodes CASSPTGDYQPQHF. The rearrangement uses TRBV27 and TRBJ1-5; TRBD1 aligns across 7 bases. Germline V CDR1 and CDR2: MNHEY, SMNVEV (reference sequence). The length of the CDR3 is 14 residues. The junction had 7 bases not matched to a gene; V was cut back by 6 bases and J by 5 bases.

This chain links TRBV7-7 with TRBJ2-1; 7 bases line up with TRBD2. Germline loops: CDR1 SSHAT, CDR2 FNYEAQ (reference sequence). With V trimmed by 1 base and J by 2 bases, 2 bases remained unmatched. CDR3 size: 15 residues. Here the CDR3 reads CASSLVLAAYNEQFF. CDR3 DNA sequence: TGTGCCAGCAGCTTAGTGCTAGCGGCCTACAATGAGCAGTTCTTC.

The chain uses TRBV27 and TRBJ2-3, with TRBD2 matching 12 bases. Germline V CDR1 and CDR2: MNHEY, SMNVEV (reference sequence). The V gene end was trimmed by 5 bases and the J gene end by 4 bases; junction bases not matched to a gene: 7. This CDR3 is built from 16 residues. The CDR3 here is CASSPLTSGSPDTQYF. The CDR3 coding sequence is TGTGCCAGCAGTCCCCTGACTAGCGGGAGCCCAGATACGCAGTATTTT.

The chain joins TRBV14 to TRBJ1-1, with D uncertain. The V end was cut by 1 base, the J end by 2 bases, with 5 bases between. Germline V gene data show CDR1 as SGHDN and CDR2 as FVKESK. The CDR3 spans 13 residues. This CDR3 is CASSQVRNTEAFF. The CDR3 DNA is TGTGCCAGCAGCCAAGTCCGAAACACTGAAGCTTTCTTT.

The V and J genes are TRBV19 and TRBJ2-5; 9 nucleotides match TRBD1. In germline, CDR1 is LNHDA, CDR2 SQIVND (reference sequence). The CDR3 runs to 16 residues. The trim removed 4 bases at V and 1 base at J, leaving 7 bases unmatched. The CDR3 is CASSTRQGVRQETQYF. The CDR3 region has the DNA TGTGCCAGTAGTACCCGACAGGGGGTCCGCCAAGAGACCCAGTACTTC.

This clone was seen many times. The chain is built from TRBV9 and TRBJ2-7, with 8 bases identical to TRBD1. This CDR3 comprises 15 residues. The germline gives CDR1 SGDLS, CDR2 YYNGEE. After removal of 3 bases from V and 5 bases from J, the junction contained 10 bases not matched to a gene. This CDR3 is CASSARTGLDHEQYF. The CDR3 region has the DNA TGTGCCAGCAGCGCCAGGACAGGGTTGGACCACGAGCAGTACTTC.

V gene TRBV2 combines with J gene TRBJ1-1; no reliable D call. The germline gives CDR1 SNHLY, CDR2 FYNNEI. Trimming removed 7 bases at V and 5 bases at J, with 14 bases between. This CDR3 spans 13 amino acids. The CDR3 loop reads CASTPNSETEAFF. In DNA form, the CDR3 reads TGTGCCAGCACCCCGAACAGTGAAACTGAAGCTTTCTTT. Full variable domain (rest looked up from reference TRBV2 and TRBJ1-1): EPEVTQTPSHQVTQMGQEVILRCVPISNHLYFYWYRQILGQKVEFLVSFYNNEISEKSEIFDDQFSVERPDGSNFTLKIRSTKLEDSAMYFCASTPNSETEAFFGQGTRLTVV.

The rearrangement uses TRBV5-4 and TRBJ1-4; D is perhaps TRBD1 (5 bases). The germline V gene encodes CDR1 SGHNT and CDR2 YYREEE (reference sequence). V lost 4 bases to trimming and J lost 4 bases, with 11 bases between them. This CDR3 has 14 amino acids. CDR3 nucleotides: TGTGCCAGCAGCACCGGGACGGTTAATGAAAAACTGTTTTTT. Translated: CASSTGTVNEKLFF.

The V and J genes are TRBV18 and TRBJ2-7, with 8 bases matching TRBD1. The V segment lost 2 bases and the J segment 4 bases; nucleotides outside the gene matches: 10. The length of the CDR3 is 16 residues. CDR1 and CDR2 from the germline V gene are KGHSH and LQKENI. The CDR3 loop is CASSPYVAGGSYEQYF. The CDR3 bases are TGTGCCAGCTCACCATATGTGGCAGGGGGCTCTTACGAGCAGTACTTC.

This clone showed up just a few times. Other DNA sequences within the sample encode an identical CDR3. The CDR3 is CASSPAYEQYF. CDR3 bases: TGTGCCAGCAGCCCCGCCTACGAGCAGTACTTC. The chain links TRBV7-8 to TRBJ2-7; D gene uncertain. CDR1 is SGHVS and CDR2 is FQNEAQ in the germline V gene. Deletions cut 5 bases from V and 2 bases from J, with 4 bases between. The CDR3 spans 11 residues.